The 31 T cell receptor beta chains in this list originate from one sample, sequenced in a study of glioma-infiltrating T cells. Using RNA template, CDR3s of TCR alpha and beta were amplified with iRepertoire arm-PCR. TCRdb re-analysed the multiplex PCR reads in MiXCR, keeping a single row per CDR3 protein. The sample records about 410,000 distinct CDR3 sequences, about 40% being singletons. Sequencing used glioma tissue, nonneoplastic brain tissue, or PBMCs (not recorded which). All receptors come from a human donor with low-grade glioma or glioblastoma, undergoing nonglioma brain surgery, or in good health (not recorded which).

To note about this clonotype: This may be a read error, as it is one base from a much larger clone. The chain couples TRBV6-1 to TRBJ1-5; D is unclear. Trimming pared 6 bases from V and 5 bases from J, leaving 11 bases between. The CDR3 is made up of 13 amino acids. Per the germline V gene, CDR1 is MNHNS and CDR2 is SASEGT. The CDR3, as DNA: TGTGCCAGCAGGATACAAAGTGATCAGCCCCAGCATTTT. Amino acids: CASRIQSDQPQHF.

This clonotype was recorded many times. The chain uses TRBV28 and TRBJ2-1; 7 positions match TRBD1. The ends lost 8 bases at V and 6 bases at J; junction bases unmatched: 7. CDR3 length: 13 residues. From germline, CDR1 is MDHEN and CDR2 SYDVKM. CDR3 nucleotides: TGTGCCAGCCTCCCGACAGGGCGCAATGAGCAGTTCTTC. This sequence encodes CASLPTGRNEQFF.

J is TRBJ2-4 and V is TRBV6-2 or TRBV6-3, with TRBD1 matching 7 bases. The V gene's germline CDR1 is MNHEY and CDR2 SVGEGT. With V trimmed by 2 bases and J by 0 bases, 7 bases remained unmatched. This CDR3 is built from 17 residues. The CDR3 region has the DNA TGTGCCAGCAGTTACGGGGTGGACAGGATAGCCAAAAACATTCAGTACTTC. This sequence encodes CASSYGVDRIAKNIQYF.

This clonotype was counted ten times or more. V gene TRBV6-1 combines with J gene TRBJ1-1; 9 bases are shared with TRBD1. Trimming removed 8 bases from V and 5 bases from J; junction bases left unmatched: 6. CDR1 is MNHNS, CDR2 SASEGT, per germline. This CDR3 has 13 amino acids. CDR3 region: CASRDREWTEAFF. CDR3 nucleotides: TGTGCCAGCCGGGACAGGGAATGGACTGAAGCTTTCTTT.

The chain couples TRBV29-1 to TRBJ2-3; D unresolved. The V gene's germline CDR1 is SQVTM and CDR2 ANQGSEA. The CDR3 runs 12 residues. Trimming took 6 bases from V and 2 from J, leaving 9 bases between them. The CDR3 loop is CSVTDTTDTQYF. The CDR3 region has the DNA TGCAGCGTAACAGACACCACAGATACGCAGTATTTT.

There are a few counts of this clonotype. The genes are TRBV7-9 and TRBJ2-1; D is possibly TRBD2 (6 bases). Germline V gene data show CDR1 as SEHNR and CDR2 as FQNEAQ (reference sequence). V lost 8 bases to trimming and J lost 2 bases, with 10 bases between them. The CDR3 extends over 13 amino acids. The CDR3 DNA reads as TGTGCCAGCGGGGAGGCTGCCTACAATGAGCAGTTCTTC. It is translated as CASGEAAYNEQFF.

This chain uses TRBV5-1 with TRBJ1-1; TRBD1 might be the D (5 bases). This CDR3 contains 16 residues. Trimming removed 3 bases at V and 0 bases at J, with 15 bases between. Germline lookup yields CDR1 SGHRS and CDR2 YFSETQ. The CDR3 region has the DNA TGCGCCAGCAGCTGGGACCCGGGGGGAATGAACACTGAAGCTTTCTTT. Protein: CASSWDPGGMNTEAFF.

V and J are TRBV27 and TRBJ2-5, with 7 bases that match TRBD1. Per the germline V gene, CDR1 is MNHEY and CDR2 is SMNVEV (reference sequence). V was clipped by 1 base and J by 4 bases; unmatched bases: 6. The CDR3 totals 15 residues. The CDR3 protein is CASSLYMGQTETQYF. In DNA, the CDR3 is TGTGCCAGCAGTTTATATATGGGACAGACAGAGACCCAGTACTTC.

The rearrangement uses TRBV7-9 and TRBJ1-6; D is undetermined. CDR1 is SEHNR, CDR2 FQNEAQ, per germline (reference sequence). This CDR3 has 16 amino acids. V lost 7 bases, J lost 8 bases, and 21 bases lay in between. CDR3 nucleotides: TGTGCCAGCATTTCCTGGAAGACGGGTATTGATTCACCCCTCCACTTT. This translates into CASISWKTGIDSPLHF.

In this sample, this clonotype turned up many times. The rearrangement uses TRBV27 and TRBJ2-7; D call uncertain. The ends were cut back, 3 bases at V and 3 bases at J, with 9 bases in the middle. Germline V gene lookup returns CDR1 MNHEY and CDR2 SMNVEV (reference sequence). CDR3 size: 13 residues. The CDR3: CASSLYRYYEQYF. For the CDR3, the DNA is TGTGCCAGCAGTTTGTATAGATACTACGAGCAGTACTTC.

V gene TRBV20-1 combines with J gene TRBJ2-7; a weak D match, TRBD2 (6 bases). The length of the CDR3 is 16 residues. Germline V CDR1 and CDR2: DFQATT, SNEGSKA (reference sequence). V was cut by 0 bases and J by 8 bases, with 23 bases left in between. The CDR3 region has the DNA TGCAGTGCTAGAGATCGCAGACTAGGTCTGGAAAACCAGCAGTACTTC. Translated, it gives CSARDRRLGLENQQYF.

The V gene is TRBV7-2, the J gene TRBJ1-2; maybe TRBD1 (5 bases). The CDR3 is 18 amino acids. Trimming shortened V by 6 bases and J by 5 bases, and 28 bases separated the two germline ends. Germline V gene lookup returns CDR1 SGHTA and CDR2 FQGNSA. The CDR3 loop reads CASRDRGGRSFGGYGYTF. CDR3 DNA: TGTGCCAGCAGGGACCGGGGAGGGAGGTCCTTCGGGGGGTATGGCTACACCTTC. The full variable domain, its missing parts supplied by reference TRBV7-2 and TRBJ1-2, is GAGVSQSPSNKVTEKGKDVELRCDPISGHTALYWYRQSLGQGLEFLIYFQGNSAPDKSGLPSDRFSAERTGGSVSTLTIQRTQQEDSAVYLCASRDRGGRSFGGYGYTFGSGTRLTVV.

At least ten counts were recorded for this clonotype. CDR3 nucleotide sequence: TGTGCCAGCAGTCCGGGTAGCAATCAGCCCCAGCATTTT. It is translated as CASSPGSNQPQHF. J is TRBJ1-5 and V is TRBV18; no definite D call. The ends were cut back, 8 bases at V and 0 bases at J, with 8 bases in the middle. CDR3 length: 13 amino acids. The V gene's germline CDR1 is KGHSH and CDR2 LQKENI.

The table lists this clonotype with a few counts. The rearrangement links TRBV6-1 to TRBJ2-1; 7 bases map to TRBD2. V shed 2 bases and J 2 bases; nucleotides not matched to a gene: 3. The CDR3 runs to 15 residues. Germline CDR1 is MNHNS and CDR2 is SASEGT. In DNA form, the CDR3 reads TGTGCCAGCAGTGAAAATGGACTAGCCTACAATGAGCAGTTCTTC. It is translated as CASSENGLAYNEQFF.

This clonotype was detected only a few times. CDR3 DNA: TGCAGTGCTAGAAGGTTAGGGGGACTAGCGGGGATCCCCTACGAGCAGTACTTC. Encoded protein: CSARRLGGLAGIPYEQYF. The V call is TRBV20-1, the J call TRBJ2-7, with 13 bases identical to TRBD2. CDR3 length: 18 amino acids. CDR1 DFQATT and CDR2 SNEGSKA come from the germline V gene (reference sequence). Trimming at V came to 2 bases and at J to 2 bases, leaving 12 bases not matched to a gene.

Concerning this clonotype: A much larger clone differs by one base, so this may be a read error. The chain uses TRBV27 and TRBJ1-1; D is undetermined. Germline V gives CDR1 MNHEY, CDR2 SMNVEV (reference sequence). V was cut by 7 bases and J by 0 bases, with 9 bases left in between. CDR3 length: 13 amino acids. CDR3 residues: CASIRSMNTEAFF. CDR3 bases: TGTGCCAGCATCAGGTCCATGAACACTGAAGCTTTCTTT.

The rearrangement links TRBV19 to TRBJ2-1, with unresolved D. V was clipped by 6 bases and J by 8 bases, with 20 bases between them. Germline CDR1 reads LNHDA; CDR2 reads SQIVND (reference sequence). The CDR3 has 15 amino acids. This CDR3 reads CASSNSRAERHEQFF. In DNA, the CDR3 is TGTGCCAGTAGCAACAGCCGGGCCGAGAGACATGAGCAGTTCTTC.

The J gene is TRBJ1-3, the V gene TRBV2; D is unclear. CDR1 SNHLY and CDR2 FYNNEI come from the germline V gene. V was shortened by 7 bases and J by 2 bases, with 15 bases between the two germline ends. CDR3 length equals 15 residues. The CDR3 sequence: CASIPRGLTGNTIYF. CDR3 sequence (DNA): TGTGCCAGCATCCCTCGGGGTCTAACTGGAAACACCATATATTTT.

About this clonotype: Relative to the germline gene, one junction end is altered; a read error may explain this. The chain carries TRBV7-2 and TRBJ2-3, with 7 nucleotides matching TRBD1. Germline CDR1 reads SGHTA; CDR2 reads FQGNSA. This CDR3 comprises 14 residues. In DNA form, the CDR3 reads TGCGCCAGCAGCAAAGAGACCAGGGGGGATACGCAGTATTTT. Its protein is CASSKETRGDTQYF.

This clonotype was observed a few times. The chain has TRBV12-3 or TRBV12-4 and TRBJ1-2, with D maybe TRBD1 (5 bases). Trimming shortened V by 5 bases and J by 8 bases, and 18 bases separated the two germline ends. The CDR3 length is 14 residues. CDR3 DNA sequence: TGTGCCAGCAGTCTTGGACAATCCGCGGGGGGCTACACCTTC. Its protein is CASSLGQSAGGYTF.

This rearrangement joins TRBV24-1 to TRBJ2-7; the D gene is possibly TRBD1 (5 bases). V gave up 4 bases and J gave up 1 base, with 13 bases separating them. There are 15 residues in the CDR3. Per germline, CDR1 KGHDR and CDR2 SFDVKD. The CDR3 region is CATSEPSTVSYEQYF. The CDR3 DNA follows: TGTGCCACCAGTGAACCCTCGACAGTTTCCTACGAGCAGTACTTC.

This clonotype was counted only a few times. This chain uses TRBV28 with TRBJ2-1; the match to TRBD1 covers 7 bases. This CDR3 region has 15 residues. Germline CDR1 is MDHEN and CDR2 is SYDVKM. With 4 bases clipped from V and 1 base from J, the junction kept 4 bases outside the gene matches. The CDR3 loop is CASSYRQGSYNEQFF. CDR3 nucleotide sequence: TGTGCCAGCAGTTACCGACAGGGATCCTACAATGAGCAGTTCTTC.

To note about this clonotype: A read error may explain this, as a much larger clone is one base away. This chain uses TRBV27 with TRBJ2-3; D remains ambiguous. The CDR3 is 16 amino acids. The germline gives CDR1 MNHEY, CDR2 SMNVEV (reference sequence). V was cut by 3 bases and J by 1 base, with 14 bases left in between. CDR3 region: CASSFLVFGGTDTQYF. In nucleotides, the CDR3 is TGTGCCAGCAGTTTTTTGGTGTTTGGGGGCACAGATACGCAGTATTTT.

The chain couples TRBV6-4 to TRBJ1-3, with no clear D. This CDR3 has 17 residues. In germline, CDR1 is MRHNA, CDR2 SNTAGT. The V and J ends lost 5 bases and 6 bases respectively, with 23 bases between them. The CDR3 sequence: CASSYRHPSDFLNTIYF. DNA of the CDR3: TGTGCCAGCAGTTACCGCCACCCCTCAGACTTTTTAAACACCATATATTTT.

This clonotype was seen repeatedly, ten times or more. The genes are TRBV28 and TRBJ1-6; D remains ambiguous. Trimming removed 3 bases at V and 6 bases at J, with 15 bases between. CDR1 and CDR2 (germline): MDHEN, SYDVKM. The CDR3 sequence is 16 residues long. The CDR3 DNA reads as TGTGCCAGCAGTTTCTACCCAGCCAACCTTAATTCACCCCTCCACTTT. Translation: CASSFYPANLNSPLHF. Drawing the rest from reference TRBV28 and TRBJ1-6, the complete variable domain is DVKVTQSSRYLVKRTGEKVFLECVQDMDHENMFWYRQDPGLGLRLIYFSYDVKMKEKGDIPEGYSVSREKKERFSLILESASTNQTSMYLCASSFYPANLNSPLHFGNGTRLTVT.

The chain is built from TRBV28 and TRBJ2-7, with a weak D call TRBD1 (6 bases). V lost 8 bases, J lost 2 bases, and 13 bases lay in between. There are 13 residues in the CDR3. Germline V gene lookup returns CDR1 MDHEN and CDR2 SYDVKM. In DNA form, the CDR3 reads TGTGCCAGCGGGTTGGACAGACCCTACGAGCAGTACTTC. It codes for CASGLDRPYEQYF.

DNA of the CDR3: TGTGCCAGCAGTGAGGACCTACAGGCAAATTCACCCCTCCACTTT. Its protein product is CASSEDLQANSPLHF. The V gene is TRBV2, the J gene TRBJ1-6, with TRBD1 as a possible D gene (5 bases). Deletions cut 3 bases from V and 7 bases from J, with 13 bases between. Germline CDR1 is SNHLY and CDR2 is FYNNEI. The CDR3 spans 15 residues.

This clonotype showed up just a few times. The chain combines TRBV28 with TRBJ2-7; D gene unclear. The CDR3 loop spans 11 amino acids. CDR1 and CDR2 (germline): MDHEN, SYDVKM. The germline V and J ends were trimmed by 3 bases and 9 bases, with 9 bases remaining between them. CDR3 coding DNA: TGTGCCAGCAGTTTTTCAAGAGGGCAGTACTTC. Protein sequence: CASSFSRGQYF.

The chain links TRBV2 to TRBJ1-2; the D is unclear. Germline assignment: CDR1 SNHLY and CDR2 FYNNEI. The CDR3 has 12 residues. Trimming cost V 4 bases and J 1 base, with 4 bases left between them. As DNA, the CDR3 is TGTGCCAGCAGTGCCGATAACTATGGCTACACCTTC. The encoded protein is CASSADNYGYTF. The whole variable domain, filled in from reference TRBV2 and TRBJ1-2, reads EPEVTQTPSHQVTQMGQEVILRCVPISNHLYFYWYRQILGQKVEFLVSFYNNEISEKSEIFDDQFSVERPDGSNFTLKIRSTKLEDSAMYFCASSADNYGYTFGSGTRLTVV.

This sequence joins TRBV20-1 and TRBJ2-1, with TRBD2 matching 11 bases. The CDR3 is 19 amino acids. The ends lost 2 bases at V and 2 bases at J; junction bases unmatched: 14. Germline V lookup: CDR1 DFQATT, CDR2 SNEGSKA (reference sequence). The CDR3: CSARSGTSGPPGAYNEQFF. As DNA, the CDR3 is TGCAGTGCTAGATCCGGGACTAGCGGTCCCCCCGGGGCCTACAATGAGCAGTTCTTC.

This clonotype was observed a single time. V and J are TRBV28 and TRBJ2-3, with a tentative D call TRBD2 (6 bases). This CDR3 spans 14 amino acids. Germline lookup yields CDR1 MDHEN and CDR2 SYDVKM. V lost 6 bases and J 5 bases, leaving 15 bases between the germline ends. CDR3 protein: CASSDGLEGDTQYF. Here the CDR3 DNA reads TGTGCCAGCAGCGACGGACTGGAGGGAGATACGCAGTATTTT.